The following is a T cell receptor beta chain sequence with its context. These data originate in a study of T cells after yellow fever vaccination. They built TCR cDNA with 5'RACE template switching, a step that put in a universal primer site and UMIs. TCRdb re-analysed the 5' RACE reads in MiXCR, keeping a single row per CDR3 protein. This sample has 60,000 to 85,000 distinct CDR3 sequences, with over 6% found just once. The CDR3 has 15 residues. Trimming shortened V by 0 bases and J by 2 bases, and 10 bases separated the two germline ends. CDR1 is MGHRA and CDR2 is YSYEKL in the germline V gene. The specimen comprised CD8+ T cells sorted from PBMCs, sampled 45 days after the first yellow fever vaccination. This sequence joins TRBV4-1 and TRBJ2-5, with unresolved D. The TCR originated in a man aged 18 to 29 who received the YFV17D yellow fever vaccine. The CDR3 sequence: CASSQEEPVQETQYF. The CDR3, as DNA: TGCGCCAGCAGCCAAGAAGAGCCAGTACAAGAGACCCAGTACTTC.